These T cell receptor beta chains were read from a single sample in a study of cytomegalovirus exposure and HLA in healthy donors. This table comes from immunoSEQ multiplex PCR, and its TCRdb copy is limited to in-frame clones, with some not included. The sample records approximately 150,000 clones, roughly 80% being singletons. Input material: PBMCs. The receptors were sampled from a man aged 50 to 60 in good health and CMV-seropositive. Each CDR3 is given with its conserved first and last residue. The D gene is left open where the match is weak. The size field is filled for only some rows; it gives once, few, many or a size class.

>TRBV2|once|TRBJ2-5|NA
CASSALLETQYF
TGTGCCAGCAGCGCGCTACTAGAGACCCAGTACTTC
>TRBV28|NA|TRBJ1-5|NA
CATRRVLNQPQHF
TGTGCCACCCGCCGGGTTCTCAATCAGCCCCAGCATTTT
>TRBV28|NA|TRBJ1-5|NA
CASSSQLTEPQHF
TGTGCCAGCAGTTCGCAACTGACAGAGCCCCAGCATTTT
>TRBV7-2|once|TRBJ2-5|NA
CASSLGSGGETQYF
TGTGCCAGCAGCTTGGGCTCAGGCGGGGAGACCCAGTACTTC
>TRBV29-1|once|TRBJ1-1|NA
CSVGGGNTEAFF
TGCAGCGTTGGAGGGGGTAACACTGAAGCTTTCTTT
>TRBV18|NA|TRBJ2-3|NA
CASSPPGMGTDTQYF
TGTGCCAGCTCACCGCCCGGGATGGGAACAGATACGCAGTATTTT
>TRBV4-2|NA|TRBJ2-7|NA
CASSQEGRGAYEQYF
TGTGCCAGCAGCCAAGAGGGTCGGGGAGCCTACGAGCAGTACTTC
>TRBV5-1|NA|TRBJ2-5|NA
CASSFQIQETQYF
TGCGCCAGCAGCTTCCAGATACAAGAGACCCAGTACTTC
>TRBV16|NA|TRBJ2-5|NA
CASSRTDQETQYF
TGTGCCAGCAGCAGGACAGACCAAGAGACCCAGTACTTC
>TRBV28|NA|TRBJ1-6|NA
CASREKVREDSPLHF
TGTGCCAGCCGCGAGAAAGTTCGAGAGGATTCACCCCTCCACTTT
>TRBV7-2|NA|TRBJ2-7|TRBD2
CASSLLAYEQYF
TGTGCCAGCAGCCTACTAGCGTACGAGCAGTACTTC
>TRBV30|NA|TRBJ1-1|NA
CAWSPGRGRNTEAFF
TGTGCCTGGTCCCCTGGACGCGGGAGGAACACTGAAGCTTTCTTT
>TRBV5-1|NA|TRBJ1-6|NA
CASSLEARPESPLHF
TGCGCCAGCAGCTTGGAAGCTCGACCGGAGTCACCCCTCCACTTT
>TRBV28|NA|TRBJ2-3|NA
CASSLQSDTQSF
TGTGCCAGCAGTCTCCAGTCAGATACGCAGTCTTTT
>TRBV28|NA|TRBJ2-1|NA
CASSPLVEQFF
TGTGCCAGCAGTCCCTTAGTTGAGCAGTTCTTC
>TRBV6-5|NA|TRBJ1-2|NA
CASSYLADYGYTF
TGTGCCAGCAGTTACTTGGCAGACTATGGCTACACCTTC
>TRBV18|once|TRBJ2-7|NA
CASSLPGGEQYF
TGTGCCAGCTCACTCCCGGGTGGTGAGCAGTACTTC
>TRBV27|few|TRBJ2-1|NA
CASKRGRSYNEQFF
TGTGCCAGCAAAAGAGGGAGGTCCTACAATGAGCAGTTCTTC
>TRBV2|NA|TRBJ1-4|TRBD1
CASRQGTGVEKLFF
TGTGCCAGCAGACAAGGGACAGGGGTCGAAAAACTGTTTTTT
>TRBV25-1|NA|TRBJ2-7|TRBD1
CASSEYRAGGGEQYF
TGTGCCAGCAGTGAATATAGGGCAGGGGGCGGCGAGCAGTACTTC
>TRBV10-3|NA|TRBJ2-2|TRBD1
CAISNSGTGGTGELFF
TGTGCCATCAGTAACTCCGGGACAGGGGGCACCGGGGAGCTGTTTTTT
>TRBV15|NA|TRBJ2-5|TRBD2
CATSRGRLAGGPYQETQYF
TGTGCCACCAGCAGGGGGCGACTAGCGGGGGGCCCCTACCAAGAGACCCAGTACTTC
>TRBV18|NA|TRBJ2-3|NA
CASSLNAGTDTQYF
TGTGCCAGCTCACTGAATGCGGGCACAGATACGCAGTATTTT
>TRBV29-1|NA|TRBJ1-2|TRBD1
CSVDRGLGYTF
TGCAGCGTCGACAGGGGGCTTGGCTACACCTTC